This is a list of T cell receptor beta chains from one sample in a study of T-cell memory formation after mild COVID-19. One entry per CDR3 protein, called by TCRdb with MiXCR from the 5' RACE reads. The table includes roughly 500,000 distinct CDR3 sequences, about 20% detected once. Sequences were obtained from PBMCs or a T cell subset sorted from them (not recorded which). These receptors were obtained from an adult woman who had mild COVID-19 (a few samples of this study predate the infection). Cell type and time point are not known. The CDR3 runs from the conserved cysteine through the conserved F or W. A D gene is named only where the DNA matches it firmly. Clone sizes are given selectively: once, few, many, or a class where the clone is expanded.

d_call: NA; clone_size: NA; j_call: TRBJ2-7; v_call: TRBV7-2; cdr3_aa: CASRDTALTYEQYF; cdr3_nt: TGTGCCAGCCGAGACACAGCCCTCACCTACGAGCAGTACTTC
d_call: NA; clone_size: NA; j_call: TRBJ1-2; v_call: TRBV7-2; cdr3_aa: CASSLAWSSGYTF; cdr3_nt: TGTGCCAGCAGCTTAGCGTGGAGTAGCGGCTACACCTTC
d_call: NA; clone_size: few; j_call: TRBJ2-3; v_call: TRBV6-6; cdr3_aa: CASSYKDSSWGDTQYF; cdr3_nt: TGTGCCAGCAGTTACAAAGACTCCTCGTGGGGGGATACGCAGTATTTT
d_call: NA; clone_size: few; j_call: TRBJ1-1; v_call: TRBV10-3; cdr3_aa: CAISGGGGVGEAFF; cdr3_nt: TGTGCCATCAGTGGGGGCGGGGGAGTTGGAGAAGCTTTCTTT
d_call: TRBD1; clone_size: once; j_call: TRBJ1-2; v_call: TRBV20-1; cdr3_aa: CSLGQGNYGYTF; cdr3_nt: TGCAGTCTAGGACAGGGTAACTATGGCTACACCTTC
d_call: NA; clone_size: NA; j_call: TRBJ2-1; v_call: TRBV12-3/TRBV12-4; cdr3_aa: CASSPRLLQYNEQFF; cdr3_nt: TGTGCCAGCAGCCCCCGACTCTTACAGTACAATGAGCAGTTCTTC
d_call: NA; clone_size: NA; j_call: TRBJ2-4; v_call: TRBV7-3; cdr3_aa: CASSLGGWDF; cdr3_nt: TGTGCCAGCAGCTTAGGGGGTTGGGACTTC
d_call: TRBD1; clone_size: few; j_call: TRBJ2-1; v_call: TRBV19; cdr3_aa: CASRDRGNEQFF; cdr3_nt: TGTGCCAGTAGAGACAGGGGGAATGAGCAGTTCTTC
d_call: NA; clone_size: few; j_call: TRBJ2-7; v_call: TRBV30; cdr3_aa: CAWRVGHEQYF; cdr3_nt: TGTGCCTGGAGGGTTGGGCACGAGCAGTACTTC
d_call: NA; clone_size: NA; j_call: TRBJ2-1; v_call: TRBV27; cdr3_aa: CASRTYSPITYNEQFF; cdr3_nt: TGTGCCAGCAGGACTTACTCCCCGATTACCTACAATGAGCAGTTCTTC
d_call: NA; clone_size: few; j_call: TRBJ2-3; v_call: TRBV13; cdr3_aa: CASSFSGSRVDTQYF; cdr3_nt: TGTGCCAGCAGCTTCTCCGGGAGCCGGGTGGATACGCAGTATTTT
d_call: TRBD2; clone_size: NA; j_call: TRBJ2-3; v_call: TRBV12-3/TRBV12-4; cdr3_aa: CATSQGAGGLGTDTQYF; cdr3_nt: TGTGCCACCTCACAGGGAGCGGGGGGGCTCGGGACAGATACGCAGTATTTT
d_call: NA; clone_size: few; j_call: TRBJ2-3; v_call: TRBV20-1; cdr3_aa: CSARPPTGGLTDTQYF; cdr3_nt: TGCAGTGCTAGGCCACCGACGGGGGGCCTCACAGATACGCAGTATTTT
d_call: TRBD1; clone_size: NA; j_call: TRBJ2-1; v_call: TRBV6-2/TRBV6-3; cdr3_aa: CASSYTGESYNEQFF; cdr3_nt: TGTGCCAGCAGTTACACAGGGGAATCCTACAATGAGCAGTTCTTC
d_call: TRBD2; clone_size: NA; j_call: TRBJ2-1; v_call: TRBV10-3; cdr3_aa: CATARLITSGGDNEQFF; cdr3_nt: TGTGCCACGGCCAGACTAATCACTAGCGGGGGGGACAATGAGCAGTTCTTC
d_call: TRBD1; clone_size: NA; j_call: TRBJ2-7; v_call: TRBV12-3/TRBV12-4; cdr3_aa: CASSSHGTGDEQYF; cdr3_nt: TGTGCCAGCAGTTCCCATGGGACAGGGGACGAGCAGTACTTC
d_call: TRBD1; clone_size: NA; j_call: TRBJ2-3; v_call: TRBV4-2; cdr3_aa: CASSQGGQGIAGTDTQYF; cdr3_nt: TGTGCCAGCAGCCAAGGGGGACAGGGGATAGCTGGCACAGATACGCAGTATTTT
d_call: TRBD1; clone_size: NA; j_call: TRBJ1-4; v_call: TRBV18; cdr3_aa: CASSTTGATNEKLFF; cdr3_nt: TGTGCCAGCTCAACGACAGGGGCAACTAATGAAAAACTGTTTTTT
d_call: NA; clone_size: once; j_call: TRBJ1-5; v_call: TRBV6-5; cdr3_aa: CASSRERANQPQHF; cdr3_nt: TGTGCCAGCAGTCGCGAACGAGCCAATCAGCCCCAGCATTTT
d_call: NA; clone_size: NA; j_call: TRBJ1-2; v_call: TRBV5-1; cdr3_aa: CASSFGQGRHGYTF; cdr3_nt: TGCGCCAGCAGCTTTGGTCAGGGAAGACATGGCTACACCTTC
d_call: NA; clone_size: NA; j_call: TRBJ2-1; v_call: TRBV28; cdr3_aa: CASNQASDYNEQFF; cdr3_nt: TGTGCCAGCAATCAGGCCTCTGACTACAATGAGCAGTTCTTC
d_call: NA; clone_size: once; j_call: TRBJ1-1; v_call: TRBV7-9; cdr3_aa: CASSLQGSYTEAFF; cdr3_nt: TGTGCCAGCAGCTTACAGGGATCCTACACTGAAGCTTTCTTT
d_call: NA; clone_size: many; j_call: TRBJ2-3; v_call: TRBV29-1; cdr3_aa: CSACGASTDTQYF; cdr3_nt: TGCAGCGCCTGCGGGGCTAGCACAGATACGCAGTATTTT
d_call: NA; clone_size: NA; j_call: TRBJ2-3; v_call: TRBV6-5; cdr3_aa: CASSSMGATDTQYF; cdr3_nt: TGTGCCAGCAGTTCCATGGGGGCCACAGATACGCAGTATTTT
d_call: NA; clone_size: NA; j_call: TRBJ2-7; v_call: TRBV10-3; cdr3_aa: CAISESILGYEQYF; cdr3_nt: TGTGCCATCAGTGAGTCGATATTAGGCTACGAGCAGTACTTC
d_call: TRBD2; clone_size: NA; j_call: TRBJ2-7; v_call: TRBV6-2/TRBV6-3; cdr3_aa: CASSPGLAGSTYEQYF; cdr3_nt: TGTGCCAGCAGTCCCGGACTAGCGGGGAGTACCTACGAGCAGTACTTC
d_call: TRBD2; clone_size: few; j_call: TRBJ2-1; v_call: TRBV7-6; cdr3_aa: CASSGLAGGLNEQFF; cdr3_nt: TGTGCCAGCAGCGGACTAGCGGGAGGGCTGAATGAGCAGTTCTTC